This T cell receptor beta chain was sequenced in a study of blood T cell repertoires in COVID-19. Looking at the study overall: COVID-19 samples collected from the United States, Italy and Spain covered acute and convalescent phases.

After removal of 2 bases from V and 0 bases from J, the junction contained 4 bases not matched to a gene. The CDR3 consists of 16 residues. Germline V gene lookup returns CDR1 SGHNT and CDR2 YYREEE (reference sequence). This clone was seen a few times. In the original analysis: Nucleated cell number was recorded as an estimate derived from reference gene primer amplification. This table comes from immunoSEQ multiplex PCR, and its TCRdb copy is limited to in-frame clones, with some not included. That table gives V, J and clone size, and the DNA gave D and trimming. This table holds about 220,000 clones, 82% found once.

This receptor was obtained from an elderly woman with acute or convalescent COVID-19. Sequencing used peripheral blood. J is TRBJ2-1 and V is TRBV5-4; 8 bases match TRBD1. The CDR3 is CASSFPTGGSYNEQFF. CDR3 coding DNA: TGTGCCAGCAGCTTTCCCACAGGGGGCTCCTACAATGAGCAGTTCTTC.